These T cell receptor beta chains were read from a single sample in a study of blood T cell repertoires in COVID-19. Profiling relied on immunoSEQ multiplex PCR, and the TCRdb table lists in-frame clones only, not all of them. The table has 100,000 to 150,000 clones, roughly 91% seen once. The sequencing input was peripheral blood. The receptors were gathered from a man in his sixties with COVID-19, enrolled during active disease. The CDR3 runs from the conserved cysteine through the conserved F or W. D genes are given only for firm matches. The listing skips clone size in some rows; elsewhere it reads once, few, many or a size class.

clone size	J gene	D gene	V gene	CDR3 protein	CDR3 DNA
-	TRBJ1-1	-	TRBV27	CASSLSQVMNTEAFF	TGTGCCAGCAGTTTATCACAGGTCATGAACACTGAAGCTTTCTTT
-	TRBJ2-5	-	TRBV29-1	CSVDPARVYF	TGCAGCGTAGACCCGGCGCGGGTGTACTTC
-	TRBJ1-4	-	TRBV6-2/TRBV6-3	CASSPSSTNEKLFF	TGTGCCAGCAGCCCCTCTTCCACTAATGAAAAACTGTTTTTT
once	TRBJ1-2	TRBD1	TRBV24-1	CATSATGEFNGYTF	TGTGCCACCAGTGCCACAGGGGAGTTTAATGGCTACACCTTC
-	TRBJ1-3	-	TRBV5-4	CASSYGQRSSGNTIYF	TGTGCCAGCAGCTACGGACAGAGGAGCTCTGGAAACACCATATATTTT
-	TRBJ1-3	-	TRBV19	CASAAGFSGNTIYF	TGTGCCAGTGCCGCGGGCTTCTCTGGAAACACCATATATTTT
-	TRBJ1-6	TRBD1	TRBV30	CAWSTLTGKNSPLHF	TGTGCCTGGAGCACCCTGACAGGGAAAAATTCACCCCTCCACTTT
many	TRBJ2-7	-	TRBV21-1	CASSTYYRDPYEQYF	TGTGCCAGCAGCACCTACTACAGGGACCCCTACGAGCAGTACTTC
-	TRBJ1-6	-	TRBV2	CASHRESSNSPLHF	TGTGCCAGCCACAGGGAATCGAGTAATTCACCCCTCCACTTT
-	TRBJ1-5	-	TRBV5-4	CASSWGGGGQPQHF	TGTGCCAGCAGCTGGGGGGGTGGGGGACAGCCCCAGCATTTT
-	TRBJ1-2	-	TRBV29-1	CSVGSATVNYGYTF	TGCAGCGTGGGCTCCGCGACAGTTAACTATGGCTACACCTTC
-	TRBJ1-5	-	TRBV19	CASKTGGTSNQPQHF	TGTGCCAGTAAGACGGGGGGGACGAGCAATCAGCCCCAGCATTTT
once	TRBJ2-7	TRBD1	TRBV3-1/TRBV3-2	CASSQGTGVYEQYF	TGTGCCAGCAGCCAAGGGACAGGGGTCTACGAGCAGTACTTC
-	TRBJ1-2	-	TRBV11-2	CASSLDWGGYGYTF	TGTGCCAGCAGCTTAGACTGGGGGGGCTATGGCTACACCTTC
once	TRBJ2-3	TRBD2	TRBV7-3	CASSPIGGSSTDTQYF	TGTGCCAGCAGCCCAATCGGGGGGTCTAGCACAGATACGCAGTATTTT
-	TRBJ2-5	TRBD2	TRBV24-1	CATEAGGGQETQYF	TGTGCCACCGAGGCGGGGGGAGGCCAAGAGACCCAGTACTTC
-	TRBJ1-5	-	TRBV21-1	CASRKRRQPQHF	TGTGCCAGCAGAAAGAGGCGGCAGCCCCAGCATTTT
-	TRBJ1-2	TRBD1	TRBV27	CASSVGQGANYGYTF	TGTGCCAGCAGCGTGGGGCAGGGGGCTAACTATGGCTACACCTTC
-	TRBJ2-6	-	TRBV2	CASSSAANSGANVLTF	TGTGCCAGCAGTTCAGCGGCAAACTCTGGGGCCAACGTCCTGACTTTC
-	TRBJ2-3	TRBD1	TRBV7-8	CASSFQGQGTDTQYF	TGTGCCAGCAGCTTTCAGGGACAGGGAACAGATACGCAGTATTTT
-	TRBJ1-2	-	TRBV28	CASTTPIRGYTF	TGTGCCAGCACCACCCCTATACGTGGCTACACCTTC
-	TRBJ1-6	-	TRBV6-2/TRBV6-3	CASSYLTRNSPLHF	TGTGCCAGCAGTTACTTGACCAGGAATTCACCCCTCCACTTT
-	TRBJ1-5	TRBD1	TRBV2	CASSGGTGQRGNQPQHF	TGTGCCAGCAGTGGGGGGACAGGGCAGAGGGGCAATCAGCCCCAGCATTTT
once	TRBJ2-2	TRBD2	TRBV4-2	CASSQAGGATGELFF	TGTGCCAGCAGCCAGGCGGGGGGGGCCACCGGGGAGCTGTTTTTT
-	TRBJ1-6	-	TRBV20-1	CSASRVDSPLHF	TGCAGTGCTAGTCGGGTTGATTCACCCCTCCACTTT
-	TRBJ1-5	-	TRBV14	CASSPRTGNPQHF	TGTGCCAGCAGCCCCCGAACAGGGAACCCCCAGCATTTT
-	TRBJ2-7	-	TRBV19	CASSIVGSSYEQYF	TGTGCCAGTAGTATAGTAGGGAGCTCCTACGAGCAGTACTTC
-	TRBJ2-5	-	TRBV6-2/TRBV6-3	CASSYLWGASEETQYF	TGTGCCAGCAGTTACCTCTGGGGAGCTTCAGAAGAGACCCAGTACTTC
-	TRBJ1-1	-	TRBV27	CASSIQPGGTEAFF	TGTGCCAGCTCGATACAGCCGGGGGGGACTGAAGCTTTCTTT
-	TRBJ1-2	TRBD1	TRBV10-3	CAISERGQGKGYTF	TGTGCCATCAGTGAGAGGGGACAGGGGAAGGGCTACACCTTC
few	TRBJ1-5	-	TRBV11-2	CASSLAGSNQPQHF	TGTGCCAGCAGCTTGGCCGGGAGCAATCAGCCCCAGCATTTT
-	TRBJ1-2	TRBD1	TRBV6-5	CASRLGQGYYGYTF	TGTGCCAGCAGACTAGGACAGGGGTACTATGGCTACACCTTC
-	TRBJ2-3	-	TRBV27	CASSSQGDLGTDTQYF	TGTGCCAGCAGTTCCCAAGGGGATTTAGGCACAGATACGCAGTATTTT